This paragraph covers one T cell receptor (beta chain) sequence. This specimen belongs to a study of blood T cell repertoires in COVID-19. The junction had 5 bases not matched to a gene; V was cut back by 0 bases and J by 6 bases. Germline V gene lookup returns CDR1 SEHNR and CDR2 FQNEAQ (reference sequence). CDR3 length: 14 residues. Method: immunoSEQ multiplex PCR; TCRdb's copy keeps in-frame clones and lacks some. The table shows about 81,000 clones, with 90% to 95% occurring only once. Sequencing input: peripheral blood. This chain connects TRBV7-9 to TRBJ2-7; 7 bases are a match to TRBD1. This TCR was recovered from a human donor with active COVID-19. The donor label of this sample is uncertain. The CDR3 bases are TGTGCCAGCAGCTTAGCCCAGACAGGGTCCGAGCAGTACTTC. Its translation is CASSLAQTGSEQYF. Using reference TRBV7-9 and TRBJ2-7 for the parts outside the CDR3, the full variable domain is DTGVSQNPRHKITKRGQNVTFRCDPISEHNRLYWYRQTLGQGPEFLTYFQNEAQLEKSRLLSDRFSAERPKGSFSTLEIQRTEQGDSAMYLCASSLAQTGSEQYFGPGTRLTVT.